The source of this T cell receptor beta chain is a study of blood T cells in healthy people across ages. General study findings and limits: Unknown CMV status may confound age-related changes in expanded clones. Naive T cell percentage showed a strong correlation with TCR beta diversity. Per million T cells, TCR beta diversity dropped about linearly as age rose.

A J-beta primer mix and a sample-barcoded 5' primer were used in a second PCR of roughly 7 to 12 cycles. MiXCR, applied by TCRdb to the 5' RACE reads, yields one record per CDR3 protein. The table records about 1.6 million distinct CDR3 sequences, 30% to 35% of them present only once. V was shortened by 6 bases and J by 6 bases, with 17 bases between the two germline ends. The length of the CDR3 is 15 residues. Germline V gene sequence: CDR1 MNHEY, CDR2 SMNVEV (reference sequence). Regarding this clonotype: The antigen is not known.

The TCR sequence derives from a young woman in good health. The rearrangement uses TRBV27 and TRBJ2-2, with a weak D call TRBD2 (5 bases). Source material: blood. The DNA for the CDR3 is TGTGCCAGCAGCCTTGAGAGCGGACCTTCCGGGGAGCTGTTTTTT. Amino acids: CASSLESGPSGELFF.